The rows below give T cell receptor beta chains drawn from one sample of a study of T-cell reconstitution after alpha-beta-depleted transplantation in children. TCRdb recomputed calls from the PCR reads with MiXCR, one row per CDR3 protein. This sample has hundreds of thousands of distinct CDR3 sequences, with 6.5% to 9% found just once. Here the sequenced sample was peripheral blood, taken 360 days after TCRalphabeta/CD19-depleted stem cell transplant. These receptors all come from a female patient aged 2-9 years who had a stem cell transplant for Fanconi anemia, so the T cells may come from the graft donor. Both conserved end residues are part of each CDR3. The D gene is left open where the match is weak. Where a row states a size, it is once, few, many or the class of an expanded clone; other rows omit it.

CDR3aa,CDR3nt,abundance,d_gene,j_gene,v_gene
CASSLAYTGELFF,TGTGCCAGCAGCTTAGCCTACACCGGGGAGCTGTTTTTT,many,-,TRBJ2-2,TRBV7-2
CASSQDSDSLAYGYTF,TGCGCCAGCAGCCAAGATTCCGATTCGCTTGCCTATGGCTACACCTTC,many,-,TRBJ1-2,TRBV4-3
CASSNTSGARDTQYF,TGTGCCAGCAGTAACACTAGCGGGGCCCGGGATACGCAGTATTTT,many,TRBD2,TRBJ2-3,TRBV6-5
CASSFFRSVRGYTF,TGTGCCAGCAGTTTCTTCAGGTCGGTTCGTGGCTACACCTTC,few,-,TRBJ1-2,TRBV27
CASSKLTGENTEAFF,TGTGCCAGCAGTAAGTTGACAGGGGAGAACACTGAAGCTTTCTTT,few,TRBD1,TRBJ1-1,TRBV12-3/TRBV12-4
CASSIGTAYNSPLHF,TGTGCCAGCAGCATAGGGACAGCCTATAATTCACCCCTCCACTTT,few,TRBD1,TRBJ1-6,TRBV27
CASSPHRDQPQHF,TGTGCCAGCAGCCCCCACAGGGATCAGCCCCAGCATTTT,-,-,TRBJ1-5,TRBV7-2
CASRTTGDSGNTIYF,TGTGCCAGCAGGACCACAGGAGACTCTGGAAACACCATATATTTT,-,-,TRBJ1-3,TRBV28
CASSWGLAGEWETQYF,TGTGCCAGCAGTTGGGGACTAGCGGGAGAATGGGAGACCCAGTACTTC,-,TRBD2,TRBJ2-5,TRBV12-3/TRBV12-4
CASSQVTYTEAFF,TGCGCCAGCAGCCAGGTTACTTACACTGAAGCTTTCTTT,many,-,TRBJ1-1,TRBV4-3
CSARTSGPDTQYF,TGCAGTGCTAGGACTAGCGGCCCAGATACGCAGTATTTT,many,TRBD2,TRBJ2-3,TRBV20-1
CASSIGMGANTEAFF,TGTGCCAGTAGTATAGGAATGGGGGCGAACACTGAAGCTTTCTTT,many,-,TRBJ1-1,TRBV19
CASSRRTSGRGQETQYF,TGTGCCAGCAGTCGGAGGACTAGCGGGAGGGGCCAAGAGACCCAGTACTTC,many,TRBD2,TRBJ2-5,TRBV27
CASSFFSGSTDTQYF,TGTGCCAGCAGCTTTTTCAGCGGGAGCACAGATACGCAGTATTTT,many,-,TRBJ2-3,TRBV11-2
CASSPTGGKLFF,TGTGCCAGCAGTCCCACAGGGGGAAAACTGTTTTTT,many,TRBD1,TRBJ1-4,TRBV6-6
CASSVYGTGGYEQYF,TGTGCCAGCAGCGTATACGGGACAGGGGGCTACGAGCAGTACTTC,few,TRBD1,TRBJ2-7,TRBV6-1
CASSPPGLATQFF,TGTGCCAGCAGCCCACCCGGACTAGCTACGCAGTTCTTC,-,TRBD2,TRBJ2-1,TRBV11-1
CASSFPGTSGISDNEQFF,TGTGCCAGCAGCTTTCCCGGGACTAGCGGGATATCGGACAATGAGCAGTTCTTC,many,TRBD2,TRBJ2-1,TRBV7-3
CASSAGAFSGNTIYF,TGTGCCAGCAGTGCGGGGGCCTTCTCTGGAAACACCATATATTTT,-,-,TRBJ1-3,TRBV6-1
CASSFYVRKNEKLFF,TGTGCCAGCAGCTTCTACGTCAGGAAAAATGAAAAACTGTTTTTT,many,-,TRBJ1-4,TRBV7-2
CASSGLAGGPNTGELFF,TGTGCCAGCAGTGGACTAGCGGGGGGGCCCAACACCGGGGAGCTGTTTTTT,-,TRBD2,TRBJ2-2,TRBV6-1
CASSRGRTNTGELFF,TGCGCCAGCAGTAGGGGACGTACTAACACCGGGGAGCTGTTTTTT,-,-,TRBJ2-2,TRBV5-1
CASINYEMTNQPQHF,TGTGCCAGCATAAATTACGAGATGACAAATCAGCCCCAGCATTTT,few,-,TRBJ1-5,TRBV28
CASSPGQGSGYGGRSYNSPLHF,TGTGCCAGCAGTCCGGGACAGGGGAGTGGGTACGGGGGGCGAAGCTATAATTCACCCCTCCACTTT,few,TRBD1,TRBJ1-6,TRBV28
CASSLLNRAVGRVTTEAFF,TGTGCCAGCAGCTTATTGAACCGGGCGGTTGGCAGGGTGACCACTGAAGCTTTCTTT,few,-,TRBJ1-1,TRBV7-6
CASSSRTGFIYGYTF,TGTGCCAGCAGTTCTAGGACAGGCTTCATCTATGGCTACACCTTC,-,TRBD1,TRBJ1-2,TRBV28
CASSQAGGSYNEQFF,TGTGCCAGCAGCCAAGCGGGGGGCTCCTACAATGAGCAGTTCTTC,few,TRBD2,TRBJ2-1,TRBV3-1
CASTEGEPYNEQFF,TGTGCCAGCACCGAAGGGGAACCGTACAATGAGCAGTTCTTC,many,-,TRBJ2-1,TRBV4-2
CASSLGLFSYEQYF,TGTGCCAGCAGCTTAGGACTGTTTTCCTACGAGCAGTACTTC,few,-,TRBJ2-7,TRBV13
CASSETGTGPYEQYF,TGTGCCAGCAGTGAAACCGGGACAGGGCCCTACGAGCAGTACTTC,few,TRBD1,TRBJ2-7,TRBV28
CASRVRETYEQYF,TGTGCCAGCAGGGTTAGGGAGACCTACGAGCAGTACTTC,many,-,TRBJ2-7,TRBV6-6
CASSQRARGLAAFEDTGELFF,TGTGCCAGCAGCCAACGGGCCCGGGGGCTAGCGGCCTTCGAGGACACCGGGGAGCTGTTTTTT,many,-,TRBJ2-2,TRBV3-1
CASSLGTSEKLFF,TGTGCCAGCAGTTTGGGGACCTCGGAAAAACTGTTTTTT,many,-,TRBJ1-4,TRBV12-3/TRBV12-4
CATSRDRVQETQYF,TGTGCCACCAGCAGAGACAGGGTTCAAGAGACCCAGTACTTC,many,-,TRBJ2-5,TRBV15
CASSYSPGLRRQYF,TGTGCCAGCAGTTACTCGCCGGGTCTTAGGCGGCAGTACTTC,few,-,TRBJ2-7,TRBV6-5
CASSLAALGGYEQYF,TGTGCCAGCAGCTTGGCCGCTTTGGGAGGATACGAGCAGTACTTC,-,-,TRBJ2-7,TRBV5-5
CSARVIPGNTIYF,TGCAGTGCTAGGGTGATTCCTGGAAACACCATATATTTT,many,-,TRBJ1-3,TRBV20-1
CASSLWFRAGGSNAETQYF,TGCGCCAGCAGCTTGTGGTTTAGAGCGGGGGGCTCCAACGCAGAGACCCAGTACTTC,few,TRBD2,TRBJ2-5,TRBV5-1
CASFPGPNEKLFF,TGTGCCAGCTTCCCGGGGCCTAATGAAAAACTGTTTTTT,-,-,TRBJ1-4,TRBV28
CAISPDRDTEAFF,TGTGCCATCAGCCCTGACAGGGACACTGAAGCTTTCTTT,many,TRBD1,TRBJ1-1,TRBV10-3
CASYAGGYTF,TGTGCCAGCTACGCAGGAGGCTACACCTTC,few,-,TRBJ1-2,TRBV7-9
CASSLLQGGNEKLFF,TGTGCCAGCAGTTTATTACAGGGAGGGAACGAAAAACTGTTTTTT,many,-,TRBJ1-4,TRBV28
CASSQRAGGRDTF,TGTGCCAGCAGCCAGAGAGCCGGAGGCAGGGACACCTTC,once,-,TRBJ1-2,TRBV28
CASRPGVPEGTIPWRWYF,TGCGCCAGCAGACCGGGGGTCCCGGAGGGGACTATCCCTTGGAGATGGTACTTC,-,TRBD2,TRBJ2-7,TRBV5-1
CAWSLWGGNYGYTF,TGTGCCTGGAGTCTCTGGGGGGGGAACTATGGCTACACCTTC,few,-,TRBJ1-2,TRBV30
CASSLVLDRGYGANVLTF,TGTGCCAGCAGCTTGGTTCTGGACAGGGGGTACGGGGCCAACGTCCTGACTTTC,-,TRBD1,TRBJ2-6,TRBV5-5
CASSQEGWPGRTDTQYF,TGTGCCAGCAGCCAAGAAGGTTGGCCGGGTCGCACAGATACGCAGTATTTT,many,-,TRBJ2-3,TRBV4-2